This TCR beta chain originates from a study of esophageal squamous cell carcinoma under preoperative chemotherapy listed by TCRdb under 2018. In terms of the full investigation: TCR repertoires were profiled in both peripheral blood T cells and tumor-infiltrating lymphocytes. The study assessed how paclitaxel-nedaplatin chemotherapy affected T-cell receptor repertoires in patients with esophageal squamous cell carcinoma. The cohort comprised about 5 patients with primary esophageal squamous cell carcinoma. Repertoires were compared between samples taken before and after paclitaxel-nedaplatin therapy.

Here is what the overall study found, with its caveats: The cohort was small, with only five patients with esophageal squamous cell carcinoma analyzed. After chemotherapy, TCR diversity rose significantly in peripheral T cells, but this increase was not seen in tumor-infiltrating lymphocytes. Tumor-infiltrating lymphocytes after treatment appeared to come partly from peripheral T cells migrating into the tumor, rather than solely from local clonal changes. Paclitaxel-nedaplatin therapy caused immediate and substantial changes in clonotype frequency, and abundant clones were more likely to contract than to amplify.

In the paper's terms, the time point label means: after preoperative PTX-NDP chemotherapy. Patients received paclitaxel-nedaplatin as preoperative chemotherapy before surgery. A word on this clonotype: Its antigen target is currently unknown. A read error may account for a junction end that differs from germline.

Library preparation used PCR. The sequencer listed for this sample is HiSeq X Ten. TCR repertoires were characterized by high-throughput sequencing. TCRdb reran the public reads through fastp at Q25 and MiXCR, keeping productive beta chains. Merged by CDR3 protein, the rows form single entries marked with the most common genes and DNA. This sample gives some 30,000 distinct CDR3 sequences in total; around half of them show up just once. The ten largest clones represent roughly 20% of the sample. Measured from the cysteine to the phenylalanine, the CDR3 is 14 residues long. Only CDR3 DNA is held: 42 bases, read in frame from base 1. CDR1 and CDR2 are read off the germline V gene as SGHTA and FQGNSA.

The sample here was taken from a patient given preoperative chemotherapy. The sequence links TRBV7-2 to TRBJ2-5, and perhaps TRBD2 as D gene, on 7 matching bases. This clonotype was obtained from a human donor with esophageal squamous cell carcinoma. The donor label of this sample is uncertain. The CDR3 has the sequence CATGRGGGQESRHF. The DNA sequence is as follows: TGTGCCACCGGCAGAGGGGGGGGACAAGAGTCCCGGCATTTC.